The 3 T cell receptor beta chains below come from one sample, sequenced in a study of shared clonotypes between healthy human individuals. Measured with immunoSEQ multiplex PCR; TCRdb has only the in-frame clones, and not every one. The sample holds roughly 2.5 million clones; 90% to 95% are singletons and the top ten take around 0.15%. The sample consisted of naive CD4+ T cells sorted from blood. Subset given: CD45RA+ positively selected. These receptors all stem from a young man in good health.

The rearrangement joins TRBV7-3 to TRBJ2-2; D is undetermined. The CDR3 is 12 amino acids. The germline V gene encodes CDR1 SGHTA and CDR2 FQGTGA. The V end lost 1 base, the J end lost 7 bases, and 4 bases lay between the germline ends. DNA of the CDR3: TGTGCCAGCAGCTTAAAGGTCGGGGAGCTGTTTTTT. Its protein product is CASSLKVGELFF.

This clone has just a few counts. V gene TRBV18 combines with J gene TRBJ1-2; D is ambiguous. This CDR3 spans 14 amino acids. Trimming cost V 4 bases and J 2 bases, with 11 bases left between them. The germline V gene has CDR1 KGHSH and CDR2 LQKENI. CDR3 nucleotide sequence: TGTGCCAGCTCACAAGACACTTCAAACTATGGCTACACCTTC. Amino acid sequence: CASSQDTSNYGYTF.

In this sample, this clone turned up once. The chain links TRBV7-2 to TRBJ2-5; D remains ambiguous. This CDR3 has 15 amino acids. The germline V gene encodes CDR1 SGHTA and CDR2 FQGNSA. Deletions cut 1 base from V and 4 bases from J, with 13 bases between. DNA of the CDR3: TGTGCCAGCAGCTTAGGAGGTAGCTCGGTAGAGACCCAGTACTTC. Translated, it gives CASSLGGSSVETQYF.